This T cell receptor beta chain stems from a study of blood T cell repertoires in COVID-19. On the study more broadly: The United States, Italy and Spain provided the acute and convalescent COVID-19 samples.

Germline CDR1 is MDHEN and CDR2 is SYDVKM. V lost 2 bases to trimming and J lost 0 bases, with 2 bases between them. This CDR3 comprises 12 residues. The data were produced by immunoSEQ multiplex PCR, yet TCRdb's version contains in-frame clones alone and is incomplete. The sample shows around 50,000 clones, almost 85% of them seen only once. The TCR comes from an elderly woman with acute or convalescent COVID-19. The sequenced material came from peripheral blood. V is TRBV28 and J is TRBJ2-7; D uncertain. In DNA, the CDR3 is TGTGCCAGCAGTTTACGCTCCTACGAGCAGTACTTC. It specifies CASSLRSYEQYF.